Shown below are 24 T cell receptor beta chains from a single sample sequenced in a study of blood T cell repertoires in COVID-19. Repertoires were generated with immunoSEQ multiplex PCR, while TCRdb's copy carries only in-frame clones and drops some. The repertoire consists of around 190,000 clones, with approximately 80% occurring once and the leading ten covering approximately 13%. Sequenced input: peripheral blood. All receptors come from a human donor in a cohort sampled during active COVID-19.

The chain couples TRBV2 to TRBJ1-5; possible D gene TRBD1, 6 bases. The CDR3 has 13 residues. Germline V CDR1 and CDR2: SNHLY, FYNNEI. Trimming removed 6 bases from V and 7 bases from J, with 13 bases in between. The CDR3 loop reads CASRAGRGQPQHF. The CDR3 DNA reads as TGTGCCAGCAGGGCGGGGAGGGGGCAGCCCCAGCATTTT.

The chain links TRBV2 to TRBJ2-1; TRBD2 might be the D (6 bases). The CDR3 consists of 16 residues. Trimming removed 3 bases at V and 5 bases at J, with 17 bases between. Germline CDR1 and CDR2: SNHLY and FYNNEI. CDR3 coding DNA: TGTGCCAGCAGTGAGTCTATTAGGGACTGGGACAATGAGCAGTTCTTC. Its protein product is CASSESIRDWDNEQFF. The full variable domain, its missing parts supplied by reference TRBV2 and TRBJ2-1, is EPEVTQTPSHQVTQMGQEVILRCVPISNHLYFYWYRQILGQKVEFLVSFYNNEISEKSEIFDDQFSVERPDGSNFTLKIRSTKLEDSAMYFCASSESIRDWDNEQFFGPGTRLTVL.

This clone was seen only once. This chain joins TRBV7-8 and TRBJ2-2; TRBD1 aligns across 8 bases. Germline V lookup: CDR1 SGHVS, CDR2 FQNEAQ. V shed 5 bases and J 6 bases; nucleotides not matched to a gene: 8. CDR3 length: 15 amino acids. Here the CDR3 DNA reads TGTGCCAGCAGCGAGCGGACAGGGAATTCCGGGGAGCTGTTTTTT. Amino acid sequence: CASSERTGNSGELFF. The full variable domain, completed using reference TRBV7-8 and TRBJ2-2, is GAGVSQSPRYKVAKRGQDVALRCDPISGHVSLFWYQQALGQGPEFLTYFQNEAQLDKSGLPSDRFFAERPEGSVSTLKIQRTQQEDSAVYLCASSERTGNSGELFFGEGSRLTVL.

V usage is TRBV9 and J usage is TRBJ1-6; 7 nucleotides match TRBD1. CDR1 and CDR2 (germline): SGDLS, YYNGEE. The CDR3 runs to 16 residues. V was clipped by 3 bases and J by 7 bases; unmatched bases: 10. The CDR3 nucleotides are TGTGCCAGCAGCGCCTTACCGGGACAGCTAAATTCACCCCTCCACTTT. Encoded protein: CASSALPGQLNSPLHF.

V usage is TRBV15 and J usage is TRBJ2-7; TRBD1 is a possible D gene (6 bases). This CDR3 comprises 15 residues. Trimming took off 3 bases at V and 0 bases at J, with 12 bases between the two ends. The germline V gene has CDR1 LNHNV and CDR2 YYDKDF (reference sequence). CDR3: CATSRVDRSSYEQYF. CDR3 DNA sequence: TGTGCCACCAGCAGGGTAGACAGGTCCTCCTACGAGCAGTACTTC.

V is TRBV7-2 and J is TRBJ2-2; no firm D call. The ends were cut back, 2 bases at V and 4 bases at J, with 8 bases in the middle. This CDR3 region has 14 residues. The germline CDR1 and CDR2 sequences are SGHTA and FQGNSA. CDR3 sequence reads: CASSLQTFTGELFF. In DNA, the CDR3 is TGTGCCAGCAGCTTACAGACTTTCACCGGGGAGCTGTTTTTT.

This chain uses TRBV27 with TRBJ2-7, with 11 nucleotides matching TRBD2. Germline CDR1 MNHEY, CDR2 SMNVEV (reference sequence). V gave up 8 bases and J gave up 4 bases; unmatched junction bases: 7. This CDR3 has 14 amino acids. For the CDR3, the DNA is TGTGCCAGCTCCACTAGCGGGAGTTTGTACGAGCAGTACTTC. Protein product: CASSTSGSLYEQYF.

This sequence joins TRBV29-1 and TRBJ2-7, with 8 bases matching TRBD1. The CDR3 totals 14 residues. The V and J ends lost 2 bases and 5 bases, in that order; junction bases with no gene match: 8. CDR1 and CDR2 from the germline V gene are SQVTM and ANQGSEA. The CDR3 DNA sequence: TGCAGCGTTGAAAGTACAGGGGGTACCAACGAGCAGTACTTC. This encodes CSVESTGGTNEQYF.

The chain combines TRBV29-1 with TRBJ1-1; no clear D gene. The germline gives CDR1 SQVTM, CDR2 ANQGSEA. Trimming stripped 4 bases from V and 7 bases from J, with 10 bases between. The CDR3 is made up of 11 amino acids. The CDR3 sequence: CSVADRGEAFF. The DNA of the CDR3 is TGCAGCGTTGCAGACCGGGGTGAAGCTTTCTTT.

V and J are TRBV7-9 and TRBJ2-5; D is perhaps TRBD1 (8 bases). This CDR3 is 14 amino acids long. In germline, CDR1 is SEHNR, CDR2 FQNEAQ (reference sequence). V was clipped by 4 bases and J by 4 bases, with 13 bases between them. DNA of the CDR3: TGTGCCAGCAGCTGGACAGGGAGGGGAGAGACCCAGTACTTC. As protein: CASSWTGRGETQYF.

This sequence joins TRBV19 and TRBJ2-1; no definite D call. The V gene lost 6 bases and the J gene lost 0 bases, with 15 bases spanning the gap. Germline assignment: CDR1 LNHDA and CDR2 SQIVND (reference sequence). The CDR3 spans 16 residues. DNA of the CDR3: TGTGCCAGTAGCCCCAGCAGGATAAGCTCCTACAATGAGCAGTTCTTC. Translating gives CASSPSRISSYNEQFF. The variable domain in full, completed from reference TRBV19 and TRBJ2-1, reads DGGITQSPKYLFRKEGQNVTLSCEQNLNHDAMYWYRQDPGQGLRLIYYSQIVNDFQKGDIAEGYSVSREKKESFPLTVTSAQKNPTAFYLCASSPSRISSYNEQFFGPGTRLTVL.

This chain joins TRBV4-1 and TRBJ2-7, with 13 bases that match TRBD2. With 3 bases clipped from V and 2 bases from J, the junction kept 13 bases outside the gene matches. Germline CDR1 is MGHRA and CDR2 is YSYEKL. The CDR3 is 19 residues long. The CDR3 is CASSQEDSRTSGSPYEQYF. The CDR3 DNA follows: TGCGCCAGCAGCCAGGAAGATTCCCGGACTAGCGGGAGTCCCTACGAGCAGTACTTC.

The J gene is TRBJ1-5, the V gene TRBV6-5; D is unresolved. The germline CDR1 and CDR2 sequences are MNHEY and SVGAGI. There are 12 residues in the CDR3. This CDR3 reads CATGWVGQPQHF. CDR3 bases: TGTGCAACCGGGTGGGTAGGTCAGCCCCAGCATTTT.

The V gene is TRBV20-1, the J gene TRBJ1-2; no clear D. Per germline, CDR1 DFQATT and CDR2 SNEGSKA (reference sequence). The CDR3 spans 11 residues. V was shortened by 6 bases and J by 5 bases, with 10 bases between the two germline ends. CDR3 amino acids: CSAVLLYGYTF. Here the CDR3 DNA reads TGCAGTGCCGTACTCCTTTATGGCTACACCTTC.

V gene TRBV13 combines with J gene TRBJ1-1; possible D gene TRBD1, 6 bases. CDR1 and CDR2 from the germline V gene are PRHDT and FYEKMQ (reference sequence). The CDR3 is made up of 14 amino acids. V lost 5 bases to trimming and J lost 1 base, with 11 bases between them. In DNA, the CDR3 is TGTGCCAGCAGCCGAGGGACAACGAACACTGAAGCTTTCTTT. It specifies CASSRGTTNTEAFF. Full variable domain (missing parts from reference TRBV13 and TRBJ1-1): AAGVIQSPRHLIKEKRETATLKCYPIPRHDTVYWYQQGPGQDPQFLISFYEKMQSDKGSIPDRFSAQQFSDYHSELNMSSLELGDSALYFCASSRGTTNTEAFFGQGTRLTVV.

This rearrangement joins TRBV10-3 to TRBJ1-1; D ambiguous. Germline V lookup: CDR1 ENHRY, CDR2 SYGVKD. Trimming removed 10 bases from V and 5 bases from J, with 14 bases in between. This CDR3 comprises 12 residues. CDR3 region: CATSSRETEAFF. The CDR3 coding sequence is TGTGCCACCTCTTCGAGAGAGACTGAAGCTTTCTTT.

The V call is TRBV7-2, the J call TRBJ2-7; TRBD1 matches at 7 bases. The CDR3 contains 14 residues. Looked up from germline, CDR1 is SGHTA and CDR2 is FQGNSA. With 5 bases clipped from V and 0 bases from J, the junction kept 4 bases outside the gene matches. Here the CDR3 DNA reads TGTGCCAGCAGCGTAGGGGGCAGCTCCTACGAGCAGTACTTC. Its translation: CASSVGGSSYEQYF.

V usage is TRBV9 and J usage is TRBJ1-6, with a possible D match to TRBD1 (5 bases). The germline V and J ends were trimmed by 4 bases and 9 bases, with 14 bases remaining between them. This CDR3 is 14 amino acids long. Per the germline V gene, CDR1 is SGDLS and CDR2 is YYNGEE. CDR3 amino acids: CASSPTTGGSPLHF. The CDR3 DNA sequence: TGTGCCAGCAGCCCTACTACGGGGGGTTCACCCCTCCACTTT.

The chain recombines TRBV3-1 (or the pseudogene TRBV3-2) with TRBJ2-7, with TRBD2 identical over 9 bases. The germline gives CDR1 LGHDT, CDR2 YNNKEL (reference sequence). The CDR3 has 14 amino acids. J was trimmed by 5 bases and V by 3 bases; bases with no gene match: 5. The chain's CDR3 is CASSHLAGFDEQYF. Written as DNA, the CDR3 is TGTGCCAGCAGCCACCTAGCGGGATTCGACGAGCAGTACTTC.

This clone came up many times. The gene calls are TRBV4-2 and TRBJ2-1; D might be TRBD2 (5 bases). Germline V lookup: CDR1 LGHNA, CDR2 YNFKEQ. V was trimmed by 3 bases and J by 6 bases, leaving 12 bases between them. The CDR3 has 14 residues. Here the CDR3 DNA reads TGTGCCAGCAGCCACCCACTCGAGGGCAATGAGCAGTTCTTC. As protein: CASSHPLEGNEQFF.

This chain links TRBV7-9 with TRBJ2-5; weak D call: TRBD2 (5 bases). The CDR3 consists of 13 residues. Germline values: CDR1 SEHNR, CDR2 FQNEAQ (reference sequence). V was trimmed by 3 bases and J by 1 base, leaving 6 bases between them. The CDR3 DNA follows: TGTGCCAGCAGCTTGAGCGGCCAAGAGACCCAGTACTTC. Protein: CASSLSGQETQYF.

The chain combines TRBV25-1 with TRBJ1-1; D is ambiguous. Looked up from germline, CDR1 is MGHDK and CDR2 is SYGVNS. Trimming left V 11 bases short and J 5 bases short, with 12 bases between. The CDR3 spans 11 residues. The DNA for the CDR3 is TGTGCCGCGGGTCAAAGGACTGAAGCTTTCTTT. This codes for CAAGQRTEAFF. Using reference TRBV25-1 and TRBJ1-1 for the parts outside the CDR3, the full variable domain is EADIYQTPRYLVIGTGKKITLECSQTMGHDKMYWYQQDPGMELHLIHYSYGVNSTEKGDLSSESTVSRIRTEHFPLTLESARPSHTSQYLCAAGQRTEAFFGQGTRLTVV.

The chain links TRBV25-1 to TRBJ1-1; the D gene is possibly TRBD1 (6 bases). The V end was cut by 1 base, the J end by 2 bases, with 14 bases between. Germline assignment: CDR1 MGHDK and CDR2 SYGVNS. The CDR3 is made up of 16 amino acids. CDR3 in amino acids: CASSESPDSRNTEAFF. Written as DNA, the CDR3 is TGTGCCAGCAGTGAATCCCCGGACAGTAGAAACACTGAAGCTTTCTTT.

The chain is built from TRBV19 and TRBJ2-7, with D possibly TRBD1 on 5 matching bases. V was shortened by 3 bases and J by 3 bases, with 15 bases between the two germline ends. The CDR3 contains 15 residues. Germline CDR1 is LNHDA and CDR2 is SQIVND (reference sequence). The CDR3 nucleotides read TGTGCCAGTAGTATTTACGGGCAGGGCGTCTACGAGCAGTACTTC. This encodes CASSIYGQGVYEQYF.